The entry below gives a single T cell receptor beta chain sequence along with its context. These data come from a study of T-cell memory formation after mild COVID-19. With 0 bases removed from V and 4 bases from J, the gap between germline ends came to 5 bases. From germline, CDR1 is KGHSH and CDR2 LQKENI. CDR3 length: 13 amino acids. Researchers used 5'RACE with constant-segment primers to make TCR alpha and TCR beta cDNA libraries that carry sample barcodes and UMIs. One entry per CDR3 protein, called by TCRdb with MiXCR from the 5' RACE reads. Here the sample spans about 130,000 distinct CDR3 sequences, around 25% being singletons.

The sequence derives from an adult woman who had mild COVID-19 (a few samples of this study predate the infection). Cell type and time point are not known. The rearrangement links TRBV18 to TRBJ2-3; D remains unclear. The sample was PBMCs or a T cell subset sorted from them (not recorded which). CDR3 coding DNA: TGTGCCAGCTCACCACCCCCCGCAGATACGCAGTATTTT. Translating it yields CASSPPPADTQYF.